This TCR beta chain was obtained from a study of cytomegalovirus exposure and HLA in healthy donors. General observations from the study: An analysis was carried out later, and it reportedly showed fewer N-insertions in an Asian-associated ancestry cluster than the roughly 670-donor mean. Reportedly, TCR beta sequences accurately predicted HLA-A and HLA-B alleles in most subjects.

The CDR3 is made up of 17 amino acids. V lost 4 bases to trimming and J lost 0 bases; unmatched junction nucleotides: 6. The V gene's germline CDR1 is SGHNT and CDR2 YENEEA. This clone was detected a few times. The antigen is unknown. Primers included in the PCR were 60 Vbeta and 13 Jbeta primers. Profiled with immunoSEQ multiplex PCR; TCRdb holds only in-frame clones, not every one. Of about 120,000 clones in the sample, about four fifths were seen once. Material for sequencing was PBMCs. This TCR came from a woman aged 40-49 years in good health and CMV-seropositive. J is TRBJ2-1 and V is TRBV11-3; 10 positions agree with TRBD2. This CDR3 reads CASSSRAGGLSYNEQFF. CDR3 sequence (DNA): TGTGCCAGCAGCTCCCGAGCGGGAGGGCTCTCCTACAATGAGCAGTTCTTC.